The entry below gives a single T cell receptor (beta chain) sequence along with its context. Primers: 60 Vbeta forward and 13 Jbeta reverse. Assay used: immunoSEQ multiplex PCR; TCRdb lists only in-frame clones, some missing. This table holds under 150,000 clones, 84% found once. These data belong to a study of cytomegalovirus exposure and HLA in healthy donors. Study details: Earlier sequencing of about 179 million T cells yielded nearly 120 million unique TCR beta sequences.

The sequence came from a boy aged 2 to 10 in good health and CMV-seronegative. Sequencing input: PBMCs.

The CDR3 spells CASSYSRTGVSIYF. The DNA of the CDR3 is TGTGCCAGCAGTTACTCCAGGACAGGGGTGTCCATATATTTT. J is TRBJ1-3 and V is TRBV6-5; TRBD1 matches at 9 bases. The junction had 5 bases not matched to a gene; V was cut back by 0 bases and J by 11 bases. The CDR3 covers 14 residues. Germline loops: CDR1 MNHEY, CDR2 SVGAGI.